Presented here are 5 T cell receptor beta chains from one specimen sequenced in a study of CD8 T cells in Susac syndrome. An input of about 0.5 to 1 ug of RNA was subjected to reverse transcription using random hexamers. MiXCR, applied by TCRdb to the immunoSEQ multiplex PCR reads, yields one record per CDR3 protein. The data contain more than 95,000 distinct CDR3 sequences, just under 95% of them singletons. The specimen sequenced was CD8+ T cells from PBMCs. These receptors were obtained from a human donor with Susac syndrome.

The chain is built from TRBV4-3 and TRBJ2-3; no definite D call. Between the trimmed V and J ends, which lost 0 bases and 5 bases, there was a span of 9 bases. The CDR3 length is 14 residues. CDR1 LGHNA and CDR2 YSLEER come from the germline V gene. This chain's CDR3 is CASSQEPRLDTQYF. The CDR3 DNA reads as TGCGCCAGCAGCCAAGAGCCTAGATTAGATACGCAGTATTTT.

This chain joins TRBV3-1 and TRBJ1-2; D gene uncertain. The CDR3 has 15 amino acids. The V end lost 4 bases, the J end lost 1 base, and 13 bases lay between the germline ends. The germline V gene encodes CDR1 LGHDT and CDR2 YNNKEL (reference sequence). The CDR3: CASSPRQWSNYGYTF. The CDR3 DNA is TGTGCCAGCAGCCCAAGGCAGTGGAGTAACTATGGCTACACCTTC.

This rearrangement joins TRBV2 to TRBJ1-4, with TRBD1 matching over 7 bases. V lost 2 bases to trimming and J lost 3 bases; unmatched junction nucleotides: 12. The CDR3 has 18 amino acids. Germline CDR1 and CDR2: SNHLY and FYNNEI. The chain's CDR3 is CASSEWPDRQGSNEKLFF. The CDR3 DNA is TGTGCCAGCAGTGAATGGCCCGACCGACAGGGATCTAATGAAAAACTGTTTTTT.

This chain uses TRBV4-1 with TRBJ2-1; maybe TRBD1 (5 bases). The V gene's germline CDR1 is MGHRA and CDR2 YSYEKL. The V end lost 0 bases, the J end lost 9 bases, and 6 bases lay between the germline ends. The CDR3 is 12 residues long. In DNA, the CDR3 is TGCGCCAGCAGCCAAGAAAGGGGTGAGCAGTTCTTC. This encodes CASSQERGEQFF.

This clonotype has only one observation. V usage is TRBV9 and J usage is TRBJ2-1; tentatively, D is TRBD2 (5 bases). The germline V gene has CDR1 SGDLS and CDR2 YYNGEE. The V end was cut by 4 bases, the J end by 8 bases, with 19 bases between. The CDR3 covers 15 residues. CDR3 coding DNA: TGTGCCAGCAGCCCAGGCGCGGGTGCCTTAGATGAGCAGTTCTTC. It is translated as CASSPGAGALDEQFF.